This T cell receptor beta chain was sequenced during a study of glioma-infiltrating T cells. Whole-study findings and limits: CDR3 overlap between tissue and blood was very small. Non-neoplastic patients had below-expected tissue-blood divergence, while all gliomas exceeded expectation.

Amplification of TCR alpha and beta CDR3 regions from RNA used iRepertoire nested multiplex PCR. For one-step reverse transcription and amplification, 100-400 ng of tissue mRNA or PBMC total RNA was used. TCRdb processed the multiplex PCR reads anew with MiXCR; each CDR3 protein has one entry. The profile shows about 4,900 distinct CDR3 sequences, roughly 30% of them singletons. The CDR3 consists of 15 residues. The germline CDR1 and CDR2 sequences are LNHNV and YYDKDF (reference sequence). The ends were cut back, 1 base at V and 2 bases at J, with 10 bases in the middle. Worth noting for this clonotype: The antigen is not known.

The sample comprised glioma tissue, nonneoplastic brain tissue, or PBMCs (not recorded which). The chain carries TRBV15 and TRBJ2-3; no definite D call. This clonotype was obtained from a human donor with low-grade glioma or glioblastoma, undergoing nonglioma brain surgery, or in good health (not recorded which). The CDR3 loop is CATSRGLTATDTQYF. CDR3 DNA sequence: TGTGCCACCAGCAGAGGACTTACAGCCACAGATACGCAGTATTTT.